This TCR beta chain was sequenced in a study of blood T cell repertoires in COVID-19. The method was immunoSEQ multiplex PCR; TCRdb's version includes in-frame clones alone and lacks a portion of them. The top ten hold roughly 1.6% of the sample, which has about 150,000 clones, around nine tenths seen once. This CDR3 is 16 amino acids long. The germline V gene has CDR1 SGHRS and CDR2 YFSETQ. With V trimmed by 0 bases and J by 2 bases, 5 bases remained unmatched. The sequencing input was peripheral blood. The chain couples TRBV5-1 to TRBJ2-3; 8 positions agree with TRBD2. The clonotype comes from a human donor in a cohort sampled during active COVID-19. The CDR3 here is CASSLEAGGYTDTQYF. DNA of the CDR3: TGCGCCAGCAGCTTGGAGGCGGGGGGCTACACAGATACGCAGTATTTT.